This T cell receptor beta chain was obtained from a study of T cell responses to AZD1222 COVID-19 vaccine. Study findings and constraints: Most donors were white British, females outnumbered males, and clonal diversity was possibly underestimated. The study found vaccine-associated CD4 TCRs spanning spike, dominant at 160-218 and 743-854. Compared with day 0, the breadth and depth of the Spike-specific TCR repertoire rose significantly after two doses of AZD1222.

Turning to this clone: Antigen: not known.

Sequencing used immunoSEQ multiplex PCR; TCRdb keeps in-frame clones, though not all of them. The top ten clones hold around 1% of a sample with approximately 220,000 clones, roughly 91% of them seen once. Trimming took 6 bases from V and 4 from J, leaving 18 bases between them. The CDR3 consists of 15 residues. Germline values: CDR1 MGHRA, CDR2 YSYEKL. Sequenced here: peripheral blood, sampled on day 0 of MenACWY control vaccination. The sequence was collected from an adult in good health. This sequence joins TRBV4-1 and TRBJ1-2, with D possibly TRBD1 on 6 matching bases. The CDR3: CASRVTGSSSYGYTF. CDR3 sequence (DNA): TGCGCCAGCAGGGTGACAGGCTCGTCTTCCTATGGCTACACCTTC.